The source of this TCR beta chain is a study of T cells in Graves' hyperthyroidism and ophthalmopathy. V was pared by 8 bases and J by 3 bases, with 9 bases of the junction left unmatched. The CDR3 contains 15 residues. Per germline, CDR1 MDHEN and CDR2 SYDVKM. Authors of the study amplified TCR beta CDR3 regions from RNA transcripts. In the first-round RT-PCR of the TCR CDR3, the HTBI primer set was used. TCRdb re-analysed the multiplex PCR reads in MiXCR, keeping a single row per CDR3 protein. The table has 130,000 to 150,000 distinct CDR3 sequences, around 20% seen once. Many counts were recorded for this clonotype.

The rearrangement joins TRBV28 to TRBJ1-4; TRBD1 aligns across 7 bases. The TCR sequence derives from a woman in her forties or fifties with Graves' hyperthyroidism that later progressed to Graves' ophthalmopathy. The material sequenced was blood. CDR3 sequence reads: CASSSSGTANEKLFF. CDR3 coding DNA: TGTGCCAGCTCCTCCTCCGGGACAGCTAATGAAAAACTGTTTTTT.